The 22 T cell receptor beta chains presented below share a single source sample, sequenced in a study of regulatory T cells in long-lasting Graves disease. Through Arm-PCR of CDR3 regions and iRepertoire HTBI primers, TCR beta libraries were built. TCRdb redid the calling of the multiplex PCR reads with MiXCR, one entry per CDR3 protein. Among 350,000 to 500,000 distinct CDR3 sequences listed, 21% were seen once. Indicated time point: persistent/refractory GD, antithyroid drugs over 5 years with positive TRAb. Construction of the TCR library relied on RNA isolated from PBMCs. The sample consisted of peripheral blood mononuclear cells (PBMCs), taken when the disease was refractory, from a patient treated with antithyroid drugs. Receptors were obtained from a female donor with Graves disease.

This clonotype appeared many times. This chain connects TRBV2 to TRBJ2-7, with D possibly being TRBD1 (7 bases). V shed 7 bases and J shed 6 bases, with 22 bases lying between them. CDR1 is SNHLY and CDR2 is FYNNEI in the germline V gene. The CDR3 sequence is 15 residues long. CDR3 residues: CASKKKEQGTREQYF. In DNA form, the CDR3 reads TGTGCCAGCAAAAAGAAAGAACAGGGGACTCGCGAGCAGTACTTC.

The table lists this clonotype with a few counts. A much larger clonotype is one base distant, so this may be a read error. The chain combines TRBV27 with TRBJ1-2, with D tentatively TRBD1 (5 bases). The CDR3 contains 16 residues. The germline V gene encodes CDR1 MNHEY and CDR2 SMNVEV (reference sequence). In DNA form, the CDR3 reads TGTGCCCGCAGCTCACACGGGGGGATTTTGAACTATGGCTACACCTTC. It specifies CARSSHGGILNYGYTF.

Ten or more counts support this clonotype. The chain carries TRBV11-2 and TRBJ2-4; D not resolved. CDR3 size: 11 residues. Trimming pared 8 bases from V and 6 bases from J, leaving 8 bases between. The germline V gene has CDR1 SGHAT and CDR2 FQNNGV. CDR3 coding DNA: TGTGCCAGCTCTTCCCCAAACATTCAGTACTTC. This sequence encodes CASSSPNIQYF.

The sample holds a few counts of this clonotype. The rearrangement joins TRBV12-3 or TRBV12-4 to TRBJ1-5; D may be TRBD1 (6 bases). The CDR3 sequence is 15 residues long. V lost 7 bases to trimming and J lost 0 bases, with 13 bases between them. This CDR3 reads CASNPDRISNQPQHF. Here the CDR3 DNA reads TGTGCCAGCAACCCCGACAGGATTAGCAATCAGCCCCAGCATTTT.

There are many counts of this clonotype. The chain is built from TRBV28 and TRBJ2-7; 7 bases align to TRBD2. The CDR3 covers 14 residues. J lost 4 bases, V lost 7 bases, and 10 bases had no gene match. The germline gives CDR1 MDHEN, CDR2 SYDVKM. In nucleotides, the CDR3 is TGTGCCAGCACCCTCGGGGGGAATAGTTACGAGCAGTACTTC. This translates into CASTLGGNSYEQYF.

This rearrangement joins TRBV9 to TRBJ2-7; TRBD1 aligns across 9 bases. V was pared by 2 bases and J by 4 bases, with 10 bases of the junction left unmatched. The CDR3 length is 16 residues. Germline V gene sequence: CDR1 SGDLS, CDR2 YYNGEE. This CDR3 is CASSVTGGQGVYEQYF. CDR3 DNA: TGTGCCAGCAGCGTGACTGGGGGACAGGGAGTTTACGAGCAGTACTTC.

The chain couples TRBV20-1 to TRBJ2-3, with D possibly being TRBD2 (7 bases). The germline V gene encodes CDR1 DFQATT and CDR2 SNEGSKA (reference sequence). This CDR3 is 14 amino acids long. V lost 5 bases, J lost 4 bases, and 16 bases lay in between. For the CDR3, the DNA is TGCAGTGCTTCCCGGGGGGCGAGCGCAGATACGCAGTATTTT. Translation: CSASRGASADTQYF.

The CDR3 DNA reads as TGCGCCAGCAGCCATGATGGGCGGCGCGAGATAGGACCTAACTATGGCTACACCTTC. Amino acids: CASSHDGRREIGPNYGYTF. The V gene is TRBV4-1, the J gene TRBJ1-2; D is unclear. V was trimmed by 3 bases and J by 0 bases, leaving 23 bases between them. Germline loops: CDR1 MGHRA, CDR2 YSYEKL. The CDR3 sequence is 19 residues long.

The table lists this clonotype with many counts. This chain connects TRBV7-9 to TRBJ1-1; D might be TRBD1 (6 bases). CDR1 and CDR2 (germline): SEHNR, FQNEAQ (reference sequence). V was clipped by 8 bases and J by 8 bases, with 12 bases between them. The length of the CDR3 is 11 residues. This chain's CDR3 is CASLRGVEAFF. In DNA, the CDR3 is TGTGCCAGCCTCAGGGGCGTCGAAGCTTTCTTT.

J is TRBJ2-2 and V is TRBV7-9, with 13 bases aligning to TRBD2. CDR1 and CDR2 (germline): SEHNR, FQNEAQ (reference sequence). Trimming at V came to 5 bases and at J to 3 bases, leaving 3 bases not matched to a gene. The length of the CDR3 is 16 residues. DNA for the CDR3: TGTGCCAGCAGCCCGGGACTAGCGGGATACACCGGGGAGCTGTTTTTT. This translates into CASSPGLAGYTGELFF.

This clonotype was detected ten times or more. CDR3 in amino acids: CASSLKGPLDEQYF. The DNA for the CDR3 is TGCGCCAGCAGCTTGAAAGGGCCCTTAGACGAGCAGTACTTC. V is TRBV5-1 and J is TRBJ2-7; D unclear. The CDR3 covers 14 residues. Germline loops: CDR1 SGHRS, CDR2 YFSETQ. V was shortened by 1 base and J by 5 bases, with 13 bases between the two germline ends.

At least ten counts were recorded for this clonotype. The chain recombines TRBV6-5 with TRBJ2-7; 14 bases are shared with TRBD2. The CDR3 spans 16 residues. In germline, CDR1 is MNHEY, CDR2 SVGAGI. V was clipped by 4 bases and J by 4 bases; unmatched bases: 6. The CDR3 here is CASSSGTSGSLYEQYF. CDR3 DNA: TGTGCCAGCAGTTCCGGGACTAGCGGGAGTCTTTACGAGCAGTACTTC.

The sample holds one count of this clonotype. This chain uses TRBV3-1 with TRBJ2-1; 7 positions agree with TRBD2. V lost 0 bases, J lost 3 bases, and 8 bases stayed unmatched. Germline CDR1 and CDR2: LGHDT and YNNKEL (reference sequence). This CDR3 is 17 amino acids long. DNA for the CDR3: TGTGCCAGCAGCCAAGATCGATTAGCGGGTCTCTACAATGAGCAGTTCTTC. Translating it yields CASSQDRLAGLYNEQFF.

This chain uses TRBV3-1 with TRBJ1-1; D is unresolved. V shed 1 base and J shed 6 bases, with 12 bases lying between them. Germline CDR1 LGHDT, CDR2 YNNKEL (reference sequence). The CDR3 loop spans 14 amino acids. In nucleotides, the CDR3 is TGTGCCAGCAGCCAAGGAGACCTTGGAGCTGAAGCTTTCTTT. Translated, it gives CASSQGDLGAEAFF.

The genes are TRBV28 and TRBJ1-5; possibly TRBD1 for D (6 bases). Trimming shortened V by 5 bases and J by 9 bases, and 20 bases separated the two germline ends. Germline V lookup: CDR1 MDHEN, CDR2 SYDVKM. The CDR3 sequence is 15 residues long. The CDR3 protein is CASSKIQGIYRPQHF. The CDR3 coding sequence is TGTGCCAGCAGTAAAATACAGGGTATTTATCGGCCCCAGCATTTT. The variable domain in full, with the rest retrieved from reference TRBV28 and TRBJ1-5, is DVKVTQSSRYLVKRTGEKVFLECVQDMDHENMFWYRQDPGLGLRLIYFSYDVKMKEKGDIPEGYSVSREKKERFSLILESASTNQTSMYLCASSKIQGIYRPQHFGDGTRLSIL.

The chain joins TRBV13 to TRBJ2-1; tentatively, D is TRBD1 (6 bases). The CDR3 extends over 17 amino acids. Trimming left V 5 bases short and J 5 bases short, with 22 bases between. Germline V gene lookup returns CDR1 PRHDT and CDR2 FYEKMQ (reference sequence). CDR3 DNA sequence: TGTGCCAGCAGCGCCCGTCCCGGGACACCTTTCGACAATGAGCAGTTCTTC. Protein product: CASSARPGTPFDNEQFF. The whole variable domain, remainder taken from reference TRBV13 and TRBJ2-1, is AAGVIQSPRHLIKEKRETATLKCYPIPRHDTVYWYQQGPGQDPQFLISFYEKMQSDKGSIPDRFSAQQFSDYHSELNMSSLELGDSALYFCASSARPGTPFDNEQFFGPGTRLTVL.

A few counts support this clonotype. The gene calls are TRBV28 and TRBJ2-2; D perhaps matches TRBD2 (6 bases). CDR1 MDHEN and CDR2 SYDVKM come from the germline V gene. V was cut by 3 bases and J by 6 bases, with 14 bases left in between. This CDR3 is 15 amino acids long. In DNA, the CDR3 is TGTGCCAGCAGTTTTTATCATGCGGGACCCGGGGAGCTGTTTTTT. This codes for CASSFYHAGPGELFF. The full variable domain, its missing parts supplied by reference TRBV28 and TRBJ2-2, is DVKVTQSSRYLVKRTGEKVFLECVQDMDHENMFWYRQDPGLGLRLIYFSYDVKMKEKGDIPEGYSVSREKKERFSLILESASTNQTSMYLCASSFYHAGPGELFFGEGSRLTVL.

The chain employs TRBV9 and TRBJ1-2, with 7 bases identical to TRBD1. The CDR3 loop spans 15 amino acids. Germline loops: CDR1 SGDLS, CDR2 YYNGEE. With V trimmed by 0 bases and J by 4 bases, 6 bases remained unmatched. The DNA for the CDR3 is TGTGCCAGCAGCGTAGAACAGGGGCAATCCTATGGCTACACCTTC. This sequence encodes CASSVEQGQSYGYTF.

This CDR3 reads CASCLSGSGDTQYF. The CDR3, as DNA: TGTGCCAGCTGCCTTAGCGGGAGCGGGGATACGCAGTATTTT. The chain has TRBV6-1 and TRBJ2-3, with TRBD2 matching over 9 bases. V shed 8 bases and J 6 bases; nucleotides not matched to a gene: 9. The CDR3 extends over 14 amino acids. Looked up from germline, CDR1 is MNHNS and CDR2 is SASEGT.

This clonotype was recorded at least ten times. The chain uses TRBV12-3 or TRBV12-4 and TRBJ1-6; D call uncertain. This CDR3 is 15 amino acids long. Trimming shortened V by 2 bases and J by 3 bases, and 8 bases separated the two germline ends. The CDR3 nucleotides are TGTGCCAGCAGTTTAAGAGGGAACTATAATTCACCCCTCCACTTT. Translating it yields CASSLRGNYNSPLHF.

The J gene is TRBJ1-6, the V gene TRBV7-2; 7 bases agree with TRBD1. The CDR3 contains 15 residues. In germline, CDR1 is SGHTA, CDR2 FQGNSA. With V trimmed by 5 bases and J by 3 bases, 4 bases remained unmatched. The CDR3 spells CASSLRQGYNSPLHF. The CDR3 coding sequence is TGTGCCAGCAGCCTGAGACAGGGCTATAATTCACCCCTCCACTTT. The whole variable domain, filled in from reference TRBV7-2 and TRBJ1-6, reads GAGVSQSPSNKVTEKGKDVELRCDPISGHTALYWYRQSLGQGLEFLIYFQGNSAPDKSGLPSDRFSAERTGGSVSTLTIQRTQQEDSAVYLCASSLRQGYNSPLHFGNGTRLTVT.

Ten or more counts support this clonotype. This chain uses TRBV28 with TRBJ1-3; D might be TRBD1 (6 bases). V lost 3 bases, J lost 0 bases, and 9 bases lay in between. The V gene's germline CDR1 is MDHEN and CDR2 SYDVKM. This CDR3 is built from 15 residues. CDR3 residues: CASSFGQHSGNTIYF. In DNA, the CDR3 is TGTGCCAGCAGTTTCGGACAGCACTCTGGAAACACCATATATTTT.